These T cell receptor beta chains were read from a single sample in a study of patients with pleural tuberculosis. MiXCR, run by TCRdb on the reads, gives a single entry per CDR3 protein. The data contain nearly 30,000 distinct CDR3 sequences, under 20% of them singletons. Material: peripheral blood. All receptors derive from a human donor with pleural tuberculosis. The CDR3 runs from the conserved cysteine through the conserved F or W. The D gene is left open where the match is weak. Clone sizes are given selectively: once, few, many, or a class where the clone is expanded.

J gene: TRBJ1-3; CDR3 length: 15; V gene: TRBV4-3; D gene: NA; clone size: many; CDR3 protein: CASSQDKAIGNTIYF; CDR3 DNA: TGCGCCAGCAGCCAAGACAAAGCAATCGGAAACACCATATATTTT
J gene: TRBJ1-5; CDR3 length: 13; V gene: TRBV10-3; D gene: NA; clone size: many; CDR3 protein: CAISVGGMEPQHF; CDR3 DNA: TGTGCCATCAGTGTTGGGGGAATGGAGCCCCAGCATTTT
J gene: TRBJ2-5; CDR3 length: 16; V gene: TRBV6-6; D gene: TRBD1; clone size: medium-sized; CDR3 protein: CASSYSTGDSQETQYF; CDR3 DNA: TGTGCCAGCAGTTACTCTACAGGGGACAGCCAAGAGACCCAGTACTTC
J gene: TRBJ2-3; CDR3 length: 16; V gene: TRBV4-1; D gene: TRBD1; clone size: many; CDR3 protein: CASRGQGAVDRDTQYF; CDR3 DNA: TGCGCCAGCAGGGGACAGGGGGCGGTGGATCGGGATACGCAGTATTTT
J gene: TRBJ1-4; CDR3 length: 13; V gene: TRBV20-1; D gene: NA; clone size: many; CDR3 protein: CSARVEGVVKLFF; CDR3 DNA: TGCAGTGCTAGAGTGGAGGGGGTGGTAAAACTGTTTTTT
J gene: TRBJ2-2; CDR3 length: 14; V gene: TRBV5-6; D gene: NA; clone size: many; CDR3 protein: CASSLGQLNGELFF; CDR3 DNA: TGTGCCAGCAGCTTGGGGCAGTTGAACGGGGAGCTGTTTTTT
J gene: TRBJ2-7; CDR3 length: 14; V gene: TRBV7-2; D gene: NA; clone size: many; CDR3 protein: CASSLGDWDYEQYF; CDR3 DNA: TGTGCCAGCAGCTTAGGAGACTGGGACTACGAGCAGTACTTC
J gene: TRBJ1-5; CDR3 length: 14; V gene: TRBV19; D gene: NA; clone size: many; CDR3 protein: CASRGLGREQPQHF; CDR3 DNA: TGTGCCAGTAGGGGCCTAGGCCGGGAGCAGCCCCAGCATTTT
J gene: TRBJ2-7; CDR3 length: 11; V gene: TRBV12-3/TRBV12-4; D gene: TRBD2; clone size: many; CDR3 protein: CASSRGTSPYF; CDR3 DNA: TGTGCCAGCAGTCGCGGGACTAGTCCGTACTTC
J gene: TRBJ1-1; CDR3 length: 14; V gene: TRBV18; D gene: NA; clone size: many; CDR3 protein: CASSPPTVHTEAFF; CDR3 DNA: TGTGCCAGCTCACCCCCGACAGTTCACACTGAAGCTTTCTTT
J gene: TRBJ2-7; CDR3 length: 14; V gene: TRBV7-8; D gene: NA; clone size: many; CDR3 protein: CASSLQVSSYEQYF; CDR3 DNA: TGTGCCAGCAGCCTACAAGTATCTTCCTACGAGCAGTACTTC
J gene: TRBJ2-7; CDR3 length: 14; V gene: TRBV4-2; D gene: TRBD1; clone size: NA; CDR3 protein: CASSEGTGAYEQYF; CDR3 DNA: TGTGCCAGCAGCGAAGGGACAGGAGCCTACGAGCAGTACTTC
J gene: TRBJ2-7; CDR3 length: 12; V gene: TRBV25-1; D gene: NA; clone size: many; CDR3 protein: CASSDGSGEQYF; CDR3 DNA: TGTGCCAGCAGTGACGGGTCAGGCGAGCAGTACTTC
J gene: TRBJ2-5; CDR3 length: 12; V gene: TRBV6-1; D gene: NA; clone size: many; CDR3 protein: CASGEQRETQYF; CDR3 DNA: TGTGCCAGCGGAGAGCAAAGGGAGACCCAGTACTTC
J gene: TRBJ2-7; CDR3 length: 15; V gene: TRBV28; D gene: NA; clone size: NA; CDR3 protein: CASSYERGPFNEQYF; CDR3 DNA: TGTGCCAGCAGTTACGAACGGGGCCCCTTCAACGAGCAGTACTTC
J gene: TRBJ2-7; CDR3 length: 17; V gene: TRBV6-1; D gene: NA; clone size: medium-sized; CDR3 protein: CASAFTPGGRGSYEQYF; CDR3 DNA: TGTGCCAGCGCTTTTACTCCCGGAGGACGGGGCTCCTACGAGCAGTACTTC
J gene: TRBJ2-3; CDR3 length: 15; V gene: TRBV24-1; D gene: NA; clone size: NA; CDR3 protein: CATSDPSTYGDTQYF; CDR3 DNA: TGTGCCACCAGTGATCCCAGCACCTACGGGGATACGCAGTATTTT
J gene: TRBJ1-4; CDR3 length: 13; V gene: TRBV4-3; D gene: NA; clone size: many; CDR3 protein: CASSQGEYEKLFF; CDR3 DNA: TGCGCCAGCAGCCAAGGAGAGTATGAAAAACTGTTTTTT
J gene: TRBJ1-5; CDR3 length: 12; V gene: TRBV5-6; D gene: NA; clone size: few; CDR3 protein: CASSSGNQPQHF; CDR3 DNA: TGTGCCAGCAGCTCAGGGAATCAGCCCCAGCATTTT
J gene: TRBJ2-3; CDR3 length: 15; V gene: TRBV4-1; D gene: NA; clone size: many; CDR3 protein: CASSQVEKNLYTQYF; CDR3 DNA: TGCGCCAGCAGCCAAGTGGAGAAAAACTTGTATACGCAGTATTTT
J gene: TRBJ1-5; CDR3 length: 14; V gene: TRBV5-4; D gene: NA; clone size: many; CDR3 protein: CASSSGNSNQPQHF; CDR3 DNA: TGTGCCAGCAGCTCGGGGAATAGCAATCAGCCCCAGCATTTT
J gene: TRBJ2-7; CDR3 length: 16; V gene: TRBV6-2/TRBV6-3; D gene: TRBD1; clone size: many; CDR3 protein: CASRGSDRGASYEQYF; CDR3 DNA: TGTGCCAGCAGGGGGTCTGACAGGGGCGCCTCCTACGAGCAGTACTTC
J gene: TRBJ1-1; CDR3 length: 16; V gene: TRBV14; D gene: NA; clone size: many; CDR3 protein: CASSHLREITNTEAFF; CDR3 DNA: TGTGCCAGCAGCCACTTAAGAGAAATAACGAACACTGAAGCTTTCTTT
J gene: TRBJ2-5; CDR3 length: 16; V gene: TRBV4-3; D gene: NA; clone size: many; CDR3 protein: CASSPLVAGGKETQYF; CDR3 DNA: TGCGCCAGCAGCCCGCTAGTAGCAGGGGGGAAAGAGACCCAGTACTTC
J gene: TRBJ2-3; CDR3 length: 14; V gene: TRBV29-1; D gene: TRBD1; clone size: many; CDR3 protein: CSVVDRGHTDTQYF; CDR3 DNA: TGCAGCGTTGTGGACAGGGGGCATACAGATACGCAGTATTTT
J gene: TRBJ2-1; CDR3 length: 12; V gene: TRBV12-3/TRBV12-4; D gene: NA; clone size: NA; CDR3 protein: CASMGGMDEQFF; CDR3 DNA: TGTGCCAGCATGGGGGGTATGGATGAGCAGTTCTTC
J gene: TRBJ1-1; CDR3 length: 10; V gene: TRBV19; D gene: NA; clone size: many; CDR3 protein: CASGFSEAFF; CDR3 DNA: TGTGCCAGTGGTTTCTCTGAAGCTTTCTTT
J gene: TRBJ2-7; CDR3 length: 15; V gene: TRBV4-1; D gene: TRBD2; clone size: many; CDR3 protein: CASSARLAGNYEQYF; CDR3 DNA: TGCGCCAGCAGCGCCCGACTAGCGGGTAACTACGAGCAGTACTTC
J gene: TRBJ1-4; CDR3 length: 15; V gene: TRBV7-9; D gene: NA; clone size: many; CDR3 protein: CASSLRRGANEKLFF; CDR3 DNA: TGTGCCAGCAGCTTACGACGAGGAGCTAATGAAAAACTGTTTTTT
J gene: TRBJ1-6; CDR3 length: 16; V gene: TRBV4-1; D gene: NA; clone size: many; CDR3 protein: CASSPGPDVVNSPLHF; CDR3 DNA: TGCGCCAGCAGCCCCGGCCCCGACGTGGTTAATTCACCCCTCCACTTT
J gene: TRBJ2-1; CDR3 length: 14; V gene: TRBV5-1; D gene: TRBD2; clone size: many; CDR3 protein: CASQMGLASNEQFF; CDR3 DNA: TGCGCCAGCCAGATGGGACTAGCAAGTAATGAGCAGTTCTTC
J gene: TRBJ1-1; CDR3 length: 16; V gene: TRBV15; D gene: NA; clone size: once; CDR3 protein: CATSGDFRGSDTEASF; CDR3 DNA: TGTGCCACCAGCGGAGATTTTAGGGGGTCGGACACTGAAGCTTCCTTT
J gene: TRBJ1-1; CDR3 length: 16; V gene: TRBV3-1; D gene: NA; clone size: NA; CDR3 protein: CASTQGPGGGNTEAFF; CDR3 DNA: TGTGCCAGCACCCAGGGTCCCGGTGGGGGCAATACTGAAGCTTTCTTT
J gene: TRBJ1-2; CDR3 length: 11; V gene: TRBV3-1; D gene: NA; clone size: many; CDR3 protein: CASSQGQGPVF; CDR3 DNA: TGTGCCAGCAGCCAAGGGCAGGGGCCGGTCTTC
J gene: TRBJ2-2; CDR3 length: 15; V gene: TRBV7-8; D gene: TRBD1; clone size: many; CDR3 protein: CASSSSRGPTGELFF; CDR3 DNA: TGTGCCAGCAGCTCGAGCAGGGGGCCCACCGGGGAGCTGTTTTTT
J gene: TRBJ2-3; CDR3 length: 14; V gene: TRBV6-2/TRBV6-3; D gene: NA; clone size: NA; CDR3 protein: CANSYGGLTDTQDF; CDR3 DNA: TGTGCCAACAGTTATGGGGGGCTCACAGATACGCAGGATTTT
J gene: TRBJ2-7; CDR3 length: 10; V gene: TRBV6-1; D gene: NA; clone size: many; CDR3 protein: CASRNYEQYF; CDR3 DNA: TGTGCCAGCAGGAACTACGAGCAGTACTTC
J gene: TRBJ2-1; CDR3 length: 16; V gene: TRBV10-3; D gene: TRBD2; clone size: many; CDR3 protein: CAISDGASGGYNEQFF; CDR3 DNA: TGTGCCATCAGTGACGGGGCTAGCGGGGGATACAATGAGCAGTTCTTC
J gene: TRBJ1-2; CDR3 length: 13; V gene: TRBV4-1; D gene: NA; clone size: many; CDR3 protein: CASSLRDNYGYTF; CDR3 DNA: TGCGCCAGCAGCCTCCGGGACAACTATGGCTACACCTTC
J gene: TRBJ2-7; CDR3 length: 14; V gene: TRBV13; D gene: NA; clone size: NA; CDR3 protein: CASSFGRGGHEQYF; CDR3 DNA: TGTGCCAGCAGCTTCGGACGGGGAGGCCACGAGCAGTACTTC
J gene: TRBJ2-1; CDR3 length: 13; V gene: TRBV19; D gene: NA; clone size: many; CDR3 protein: CASSEGTYNEQFF; CDR3 DNA: TGTGCCAGTAGTGAGGGAACCTACAATGAGCAGTTCTTC
J gene: TRBJ1-2; CDR3 length: 12; V gene: TRBV7-9; D gene: TRBD1; clone size: many; CDR3 protein: CASSYGTGGYTF; CDR3 DNA: TGTGCCAGCAGCTACGGGACAGGTGGCTACACCTTC
J gene: TRBJ2-2; CDR3 length: 15; V gene: TRBV27; D gene: NA; clone size: many; CDR3 protein: CASRLAETETGELFF; CDR3 DNA: TGTGCCAGCCGATTAGCGGAAACAGAGACCGGGGAGCTGTTTTTT
J gene: TRBJ1-1; CDR3 length: 13; V gene: TRBV12-3/TRBV12-4; D gene: NA; clone size: many; CDR3 protein: CASSLDRTRGAFF; CDR3 DNA: TGTGCCAGCAGTTTAGACAGGACAAGAGGAGCTTTCTTT
J gene: TRBJ1-2; CDR3 length: 13; V gene: TRBV19; D gene: NA; clone size: few; CDR3 protein: CASSTTPNYGYIF; CDR3 DNA: TGTGCCAGTAGCACGACGCCTAACTATGGCTACATCTTC
J gene: TRBJ2-3; CDR3 length: 17; V gene: TRBV12-3/TRBV12-4; D gene: NA; clone size: many; CDR3 protein: CASSSVPPGISTDTQYF; CDR3 DNA: TGTGCCAGCAGTTCTGTCCCGCCGGGAATAAGCACAGATACGCAGTATTTT
J gene: TRBJ1-2; CDR3 length: 15; V gene: TRBV24-1; D gene: NA; clone size: many; CDR3 protein: CATSDPRTSNYGYTF; CDR3 DNA: TGTGCCACCAGTGATCCCAGGACTTCTAACTATGGCTACACCTTC
J gene: TRBJ2-1; CDR3 length: 15; V gene: TRBV28; D gene: TRBD2; clone size: medium-sized; CDR3 protein: CASSLVLSGSGEQFF; CDR3 DNA: TGTGCCAGCAGTTTAGTACTTAGCGGGAGCGGCGAGCAGTTCTTC
J gene: TRBJ2-2; CDR3 length: 12; V gene: TRBV20-1; D gene: NA; clone size: medium-sized; CDR3 protein: CSAIRFTGELFF; CDR3 DNA: TGCAGTGCCATACGGTTCACCGGGGAGCTGTTTTTT
J gene: TRBJ2-2; CDR3 length: 13; V gene: TRBV28; D gene: NA; clone size: many; CDR3 protein: CASRSGAPGELFF; CDR3 DNA: TGTGCCAGCAGGTCAGGGGCTCCCGGGGAGCTGTTTTTT
J gene: TRBJ2-3; CDR3 length: 14; V gene: TRBV28; D gene: NA; clone size: many; CDR3 protein: CASSLAGSPLTQYF; CDR3 DNA: TGTGCCAGCAGTTTAGCGGGAAGTCCCCTTACGCAGTATTTT
J gene: TRBJ1-2; CDR3 length: 15; V gene: TRBV7-2; D gene: TRBD1; clone size: NA; CDR3 protein: CASSLGTGSDYGYNF; CDR3 DNA: TGTGCCAGCAGCTTAGGGACAGGGAGTGACTATGGCTACAACTTC
J gene: TRBJ2-7; CDR3 length: 15; V gene: TRBV20-1; D gene: TRBD1; clone size: many; CDR3 protein: CSARESGTVTYEQYF; CDR3 DNA: TGCAGTGCTAGAGAGTCCGGGACAGTGACCTACGAGCAGTACTTC
J gene: TRBJ2-1; CDR3 length: 15; V gene: TRBV4-3; D gene: NA; clone size: NA; CDR3 protein: CASSQESGDSYEQFF; CDR3 DNA: TGCGCCAGCAGCCAAGAATCAGGGGACTCCTATGAGCAGTTCTTC
J gene: TRBJ2-3; CDR3 length: 13; V gene: TRBV5-4; D gene: NA; clone size: many; CDR3 protein: CASSLDPTDTQYF; CDR3 DNA: TGTGCCAGCAGCTTGGACCCCACAGATACGCAGTATTTT
J gene: TRBJ2-3; CDR3 length: 10; V gene: TRBV29-1; D gene: NA; clone size: many; CDR3 protein: CSALTDTQYF; CDR3 DNA: TGCAGCGCCCTCACAGATACGCAGTATTTT